This T cell receptor (beta chain) was captured by sequencing in a study of T-cell reconstitution after alpha-beta-depleted transplantation in children (TCRdb year 2016). Notes on the research overall: Using TCR repertoire profiling, the study quantitatively followed how T-cell immune reconstitution unfolded in children after TCRalphabeta/CD19-depleted allogeneic hematopoietic cell transplantation.

Including the terminal cysteine and phenylalanine, the CDR3 comprises 14 residues. Here the CDR3 DNA is all that survives: 42 bases in frame from base 1. Deletion took 0 bases off V and 7 bases off J, with a span of 14 bases between the germline ends. For CDR1 and CDR2, the germline V gene lists SGDLS and YYNGEE. Concerning this clonotype: Its antigen remains undetermined. No much larger clone is present one base from it, and per-base qualities are unavailable.

Libraries were built with PCR. Sequencing was carried out with an Illumina HiSeq 2500. Molecular barcoding was employed in the preparation of TCR libraries, with unique molecular identifiers being used to normalize TCRbeta repertoire quantification. The public reads were reanalyzed by TCRdb: fastp trimming at Q25, MiXCR alignment, in-frame beta chains only. Entries that share a CDR3 protein sequence are merged under the most common genes and DNA. This sample has approximately 350,000 distinct CDR3 sequences in its table, and about a tenth of those were observed once. The ten largest clones add up to 2.4% of the sample.

This TCR came from a human donor who donated a stem cell graft to a child with acute lymphoblastic leukemia. This specimen consisted of PBMCs from the stem cell graft donor, obtained from the stem cell graft. This sequence uses TRBV9 and TRBJ2-7, with TRBD2 tentatively as D gene (6 bases match). The DNA sequence reads TGTGCCAGCAGCGTAGGAGGGTCCGGGGGAGAGCAGTACTTC. Translated, it reads CASSVGGSGGEQYF.